Included here is one T cell receptor (beta chain) sequence, with context. Its antigen is still unknown. Germline CDR1 and CDR2: MNHEY and SMNVEV (reference sequence). V shed 2 bases and J shed 2 bases, with 16 bases lying between them. The CDR3 has 16 residues. The sample originates from a study of shared clonotypes between healthy human individuals. Study-wide points: Naive CD4 clonotypes overlapped across a handful of donors at approximately 5%.

The DNA input per sorted-subset replicate PCR was roughly 210 ng, corresponding to 32,000 or so T cell genomes. Generated by immunoSEQ multiplex PCR, the TCRdb table keeps only in-frame clones and is missing some. The data contain hundreds of thousands of clones, 80% to 90% of them singletons. The receptor's source is a man between 18 and 35 years old in good health. The sample consisted of memory CD8+ T cells sorted from blood. As to subset: CD45RO+ cells pooled with CCR7-negative TemRA cells. This chain links TRBV27 with TRBJ2-7; D is unclear. CDR3 in amino acids: CASSLVSPDGAYEQYF. CDR3 in DNA: TGTGCCAGCAGTTTAGTCAGCCCGGATGGGGCCTACGAGCAGTACTTC.